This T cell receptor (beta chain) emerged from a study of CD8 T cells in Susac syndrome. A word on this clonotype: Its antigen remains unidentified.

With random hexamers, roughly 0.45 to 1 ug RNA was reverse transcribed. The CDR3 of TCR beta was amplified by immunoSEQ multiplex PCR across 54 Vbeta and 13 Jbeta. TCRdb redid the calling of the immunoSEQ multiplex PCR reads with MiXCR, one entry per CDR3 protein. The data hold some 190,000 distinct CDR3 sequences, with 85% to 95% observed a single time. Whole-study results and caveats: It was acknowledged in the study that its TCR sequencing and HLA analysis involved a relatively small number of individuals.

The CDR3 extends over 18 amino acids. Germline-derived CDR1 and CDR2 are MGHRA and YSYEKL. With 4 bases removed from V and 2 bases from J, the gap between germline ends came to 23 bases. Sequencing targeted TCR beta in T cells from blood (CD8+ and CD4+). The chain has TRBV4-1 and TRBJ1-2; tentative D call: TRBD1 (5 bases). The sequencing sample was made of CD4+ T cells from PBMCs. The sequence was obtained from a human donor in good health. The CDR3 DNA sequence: TGCGCCAGCAGCCGAGGAGTGATTGAGTCTAGGGGCAACTATGGCTACACCTTC. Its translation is CASSRGVIESRGNYGYTF.